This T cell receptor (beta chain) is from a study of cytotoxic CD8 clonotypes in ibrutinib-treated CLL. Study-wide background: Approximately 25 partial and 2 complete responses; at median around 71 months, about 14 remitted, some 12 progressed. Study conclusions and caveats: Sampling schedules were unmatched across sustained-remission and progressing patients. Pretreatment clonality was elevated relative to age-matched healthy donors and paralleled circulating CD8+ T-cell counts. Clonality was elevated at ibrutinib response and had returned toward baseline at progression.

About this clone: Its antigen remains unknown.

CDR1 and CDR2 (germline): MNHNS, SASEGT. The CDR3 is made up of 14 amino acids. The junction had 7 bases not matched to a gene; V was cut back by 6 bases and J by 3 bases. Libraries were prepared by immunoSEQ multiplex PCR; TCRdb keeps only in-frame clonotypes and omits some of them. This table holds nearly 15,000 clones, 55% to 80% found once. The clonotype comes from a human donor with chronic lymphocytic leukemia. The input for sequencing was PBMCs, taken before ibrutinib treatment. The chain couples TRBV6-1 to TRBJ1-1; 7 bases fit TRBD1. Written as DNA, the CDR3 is TGTGCCAGCAGCCTCAGACAGGGCGACACTGAAGCTTTCTTT. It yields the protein CASSLRQGDTEAFF.